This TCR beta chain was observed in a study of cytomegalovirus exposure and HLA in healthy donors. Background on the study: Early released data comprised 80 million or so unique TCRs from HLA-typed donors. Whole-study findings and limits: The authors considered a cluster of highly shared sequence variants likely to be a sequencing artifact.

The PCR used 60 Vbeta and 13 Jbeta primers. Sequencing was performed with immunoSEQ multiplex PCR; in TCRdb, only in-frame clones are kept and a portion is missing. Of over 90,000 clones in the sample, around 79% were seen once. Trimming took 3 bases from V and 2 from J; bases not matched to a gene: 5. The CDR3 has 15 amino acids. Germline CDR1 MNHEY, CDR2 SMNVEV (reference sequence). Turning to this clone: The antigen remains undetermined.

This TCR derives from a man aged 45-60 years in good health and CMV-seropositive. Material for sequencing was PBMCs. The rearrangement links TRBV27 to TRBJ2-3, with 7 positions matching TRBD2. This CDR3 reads CASSFEGGHTDTQYF. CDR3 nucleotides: TGTGCCAGCAGTTTTGAGGGAGGGCACACAGATACGCAGTATTTT.